Listed below are T cell receptor beta chains from one sample, sequenced in a study of shared clonotypes between healthy human individuals. Repertoires were generated with immunoSEQ multiplex PCR, while TCRdb's copy carries only in-frame clones and drops some. The data hold over a million clones, with about 80% observed a single time. Sequencing input: memory CD4+ T cells from PBMCs. Every receptor here comes from a young man in good health. Some clones in this sample may be carry-over from other donors' samples. Each CDR3 is given with its conserved first and last residue. The D gene is left open where the match is weak. Part of the rows lack a size; the others show once, few, many or a class for expanded clones.

v_call: TRBV9; j_call: TRBJ2-3; d_call: .; clone_size: .; cdr3_aa: CASSARTESRADTQYF; cdr3_nt: TGTGCCAGCAGCGCCCGGACAGAATCGAGGGCAGATACGCAGTATTTT
v_call: TRBV11-2; j_call: TRBJ2-1; d_call: TRBD2; clone_size: .; cdr3_aa: CASSSTAGAGDEQFF; cdr3_nt: TGTGCCAGCAGCTCGACGGCGGGAGCTGGTGATGAGCAGTTCTTC
v_call: TRBV10-3; j_call: TRBJ2-1; d_call: .; clone_size: .; cdr3_aa: CAISDRGLGNEQFF; cdr3_nt: TGTGCCATCAGCGACCGGGGCCTGGGGAATGAGCAGTTCTTC
v_call: TRBV5-1; j_call: TRBJ2-5; d_call: TRBD1; clone_size: .; cdr3_aa: CASSYYRGVQETQYF; cdr3_nt: TGCGCCAGCAGTTATTACAGGGGAGTCCAAGAGACCCAGTACTTC
v_call: TRBV28; j_call: TRBJ1-3; d_call: .; clone_size: .; cdr3_aa: CASSPDRILGNTIYF; cdr3_nt: TGTGCCAGCAGCCCGGACCGGATCCTAGGAAACACCATATATTTT
v_call: TRBV6-5; j_call: TRBJ1-3; d_call: .; clone_size: few; cdr3_aa: CASSSNNAGNTIYF; cdr3_nt: TGTGCCAGCAGTTCTAACAACGCTGGAAACACCATATATTTT
v_call: TRBV6-1; j_call: TRBJ2-7; d_call: TRBD2; clone_size: .; cdr3_aa: CASSVAGNEQYF; cdr3_nt: TGTGCCAGCAGTGTAGCGGGAAACGAGCAGTACTTC
v_call: TRBV9; j_call: TRBJ2-2; d_call: .; clone_size: .; cdr3_aa: CASGGTYNTGELFF; cdr3_nt: TGTGCCAGCGGGGGGACCTATAACACCGGGGAGCTGTTTTTT
v_call: TRBV9; j_call: TRBJ2-1; d_call: TRBD1; clone_size: .; cdr3_aa: CASSPPRAQGVNEQFF; cdr3_nt: TGTGCCAGCAGCCCCCCGAGGGCGCAGGGGGTAAATGAGCAGTTCTTC
v_call: TRBV5-4; j_call: TRBJ2-1; d_call: TRBD1; clone_size: .; cdr3_aa: CASSFLGQGAREQFF; cdr3_nt: TGTGCCAGCAGCTTTTTGGGACAGGGGGCGCGAGAGCAGTTCTTC
v_call: TRBV6-5; j_call: TRBJ1-2; d_call: .; clone_size: .; cdr3_aa: CASSDRQYRDGYTF; cdr3_nt: TGTGCCAGCAGCGACCGACAGTACCGGGATGGCTACACCTTC
v_call: TRBV5-1; j_call: TRBJ2-2; d_call: .; clone_size: .; cdr3_aa: CASSLPAANTGELFF; cdr3_nt: TGCGCCAGCAGCTTGCCAGCCGCGAACACCGGGGAGCTGTTTTTT
v_call: TRBV7-3; j_call: TRBJ2-2; d_call: .; clone_size: .; cdr3_aa: CASSFRVETGELFF; cdr3_nt: TGTGCCAGCAGCTTCAGGGTAGAGACCGGGGAGCTGTTTTTT
v_call: TRBV5-6; j_call: TRBJ1-4; d_call: TRBD1; clone_size: .; cdr3_aa: CASSLIGQGVEKLFF; cdr3_nt: TGTGCCAGCAGCTTGATCGGACAGGGGGTCGAAAAACTGTTTTTT
v_call: TRBV7-2; j_call: TRBJ2-7; d_call: .; clone_size: .; cdr3_aa: CASSAGLDSSQYF; cdr3_nt: TGTGCCAGCAGCGCGGGCCTGGACAGTTCCCAGTACTTC
v_call: TRBV19; j_call: TRBJ1-4; d_call: .; clone_size: .; cdr3_aa: CASSLQLEEKLFF; cdr3_nt: TGTGCCAGTAGTCTTCAACTGGAGGAAAAACTGTTTTTT
v_call: TRBV28; j_call: TRBJ1-5; d_call: TRBD1; clone_size: few; cdr3_aa: CASSFDGTGGQPQHF; cdr3_nt: TGTGCCAGCAGTTTTGACGGGACAGGGGGTCAGCCCCAGCATTTT
v_call: TRBV2; j_call: TRBJ2-7; d_call: .; clone_size: .; cdr3_aa: CASLTAGEQYF; cdr3_nt: TGTGCCAGCCTCACCGCGGGCGAGCAGTACTTC
v_call: TRBV9; j_call: TRBJ2-3; d_call: .; clone_size: .; cdr3_aa: CASSGDGGWWTDTQYF; cdr3_nt: TGTGCCAGCAGCGGCGACGGCGGATGGTGGACAGATACGCAGTATTTT
v_call: TRBV9; j_call: TRBJ2-1; d_call: TRBD2; clone_size: few; cdr3_aa: CASSAHGSGSIYEQFF; cdr3_nt: TGTGCCAGCAGCGCTCATGGTAGCGGGAGCATTTATGAGCAGTTCTTC
v_call: TRBV18; j_call: TRBJ1-1; d_call: .; clone_size: .; cdr3_aa: CASSPQGNTEAFF; cdr3_nt: TGTGCCAGCTCGCCGCAGGGGAACACTGAAGCTTTCTTT
v_call: TRBV6-6; j_call: TRBJ2-7; d_call: TRBD2; clone_size: .; cdr3_aa: CASSYGRGRDEQYF; cdr3_nt: TGTGCCAGCAGTTACGGGCGCGGGAGAGACGAGCAGTACTTC
v_call: TRBV19; j_call: TRBJ2-1; d_call: TRBD2; clone_size: .; cdr3_aa: CASSIVVAGAHEQFF; cdr3_nt: TGTGCCAGTAGTATAGTGGTAGCGGGAGCCCATGAGCAGTTCTTC
v_call: TRBV19; j_call: TRBJ2-7; d_call: TRBD2; clone_size: .; cdr3_aa: CASGTSGTYEQYF; cdr3_nt: TGTGCCAGCGGGACTAGCGGAACCTACGAGCAGTACTTC
v_call: TRBV11-2; j_call: TRBJ2-2; d_call: .; clone_size: .; cdr3_aa: CASSLAGATNTGELFF; cdr3_nt: TGTGCCAGCAGCTTAGCAGGGGCCACGAACACCGGGGAGCTGTTTTTT
v_call: TRBV5-4; j_call: TRBJ1-1; d_call: TRBD1; clone_size: few; cdr3_aa: CASSKIRGHTEAFF; cdr3_nt: TGTGCCAGCAGTAAAATCAGGGGGCACACTGAAGCTTTCTTT
v_call: TRBV6-1; j_call: TRBJ2-2; d_call: .; clone_size: .; cdr3_aa: CASTLSANTGELFF; cdr3_nt: TGTGCCAGCACCTTGTCGGCGAACACCGGGGAGCTGTTTTTT
v_call: TRBV28; j_call: TRBJ2-7; d_call: TRBD2; clone_size: .; cdr3_aa: CASSSPRGTSGRTEQYF; cdr3_nt: TGTGCCAGCAGTTCCCCCCGAGGGACTAGCGGGAGAACCGAGCAGTACTTC
v_call: TRBV6-1; j_call: TRBJ1-2; d_call: .; clone_size: .; cdr3_aa: CASSEAWQGGNYGYTF; cdr3_nt: TGTGCCAGCAGTGAAGCGTGGCAGGGAGGCAACTATGGCTACACCTTC
v_call: TRBV5-8; j_call: TRBJ1-5; d_call: .; clone_size: .; cdr3_aa: CASSLGSQGYSNQPQHF; cdr3_nt: TGTGCCAGCAGCTTGGGTTCCCAGGGATATAGCAATCAGCCCCAGCATTTT
v_call: TRBV4-2; j_call: TRBJ1-2; d_call: .; clone_size: .; cdr3_aa: CASSQAGDRSNYGYTF; cdr3_nt: TGTGCCAGCAGCCAGGCGGGTGACAGGTCAAACTATGGCTACACCTTC
v_call: TRBV4-3; j_call: TRBJ1-2; d_call: .; clone_size: .; cdr3_aa: CASSQDWLTGYTF; cdr3_nt: TGCGCCAGCAGCCAAGATTGGTTAACCGGCTACACCTTC
v_call: TRBV27; j_call: TRBJ2-5; d_call: .; clone_size: .; cdr3_aa: CASRPSILETQYF; cdr3_nt: TGTGCCAGCAGGCCGTCGATCTTGGAGACCCAGTACTTC
v_call: TRBV5-4; j_call: TRBJ2-1; d_call: TRBD1; clone_size: .; cdr3_aa: CASSVGGQGRYNEQFF; cdr3_nt: TGTGCCAGCAGCGTAGGGGGACAGGGACGCTACAATGAGCAGTTCTTC
v_call: TRBV7-2; j_call: TRBJ1-1; d_call: .; clone_size: .; cdr3_aa: CASSLVRGGNTEAFF; cdr3_nt: TGTGCCAGCAGCTTAGTTAGGGGAGGAAACACTGAAGCTTTCTTT
v_call: TRBV28; j_call: TRBJ1-1; d_call: TRBD1; clone_size: .; cdr3_aa: CASSLTGLNTEAFF; cdr3_nt: TGTGCCAGCAGTCTGACAGGGCTGAACACTGAAGCTTTCTTT
v_call: TRBV5-1; j_call: TRBJ2-5; d_call: TRBD1; clone_size: once; cdr3_aa: CASSQERTGGRETQYF; cdr3_nt: TGCGCCAGCAGCCAGGAGCGGACAGGGGGCAGGGAGACCCAGTACTTC
v_call: TRBV5-1; j_call: TRBJ2-1; d_call: .; clone_size: .; cdr3_aa: CASSLVGASYNEQFF; cdr3_nt: TGCGCCAGCAGCTTGGTAGGGGCGTCCTACAATGAGCAGTTCTTC
v_call: TRBV5-1; j_call: TRBJ1-2; d_call: .; clone_size: few; cdr3_aa: CASSTLWGAYGYTF; cdr3_nt: TGCGCCAGCAGCACGCTATGGGGGGCCTATGGCTACACCTTC
v_call: TRBV5-1; j_call: TRBJ2-7; d_call: .; clone_size: .; cdr3_aa: CASSLAFSRGESYEQYF; cdr3_nt: TGCGCCAGCAGCTTGGCCTTCTCTAGGGGGGAGAGCTACGAGCAGTACTTC
v_call: TRBV28; j_call: TRBJ2-1; d_call: .; clone_size: .; cdr3_aa: CASSLVGSYNEQFF; cdr3_nt: TGTGCCAGCAGTTTGGTAGGGTCTTACAATGAGCAGTTCTTC
v_call: TRBV28; j_call: TRBJ2-7; d_call: .; clone_size: .; cdr3_aa: CASHSQGGEQYF; cdr3_nt: TGTGCCAGCCACTCACAGGGAGGCGAGCAGTACTTC
v_call: TRBV28; j_call: TRBJ2-3; d_call: .; clone_size: .; cdr3_aa: CASSSNTQYF; cdr3_nt: TGTGCCAGCAGTTCAAATACGCAGTATTTT
v_call: TRBV28; j_call: TRBJ1-2; d_call: .; clone_size: few; cdr3_aa: CASRPTLSGYTF; cdr3_nt: TGTGCCAGCAGACCGACACTTTCGGGCTACACCTTC
v_call: TRBV9; j_call: TRBJ1-2; d_call: .; clone_size: .; cdr3_aa: CASSAQGYGYTF; cdr3_nt: TGTGCCAGCAGCGCTCAGGGTTACGGCTACACCTTC
v_call: TRBV29-1; j_call: TRBJ1-5; d_call: .; clone_size: .; cdr3_aa: CSVAADSNQPQHF; cdr3_nt: TGCAGCGTTGCCGCAGATAGCAATCAGCCCCAGCATTTT
v_call: TRBV10-2; j_call: TRBJ1-5; d_call: .; clone_size: .; cdr3_aa: CASSESAREISNQPQHF; cdr3_nt: TGCGCCAGCAGTGAGTCGGCGAGGGAGATTAGCAATCAGCCCCAGCATTTT
v_call: TRBV6-1; j_call: TRBJ1-5; d_call: .; clone_size: once; cdr3_aa: CASSVKEGGLDNQPQHF; cdr3_nt: TGTGCCAGCAGTGTAAAGGAGGGGGGCCTTGACAATCAGCCCCAGCATTTT
v_call: TRBV7-2; j_call: TRBJ1-2; d_call: .; clone_size: .; cdr3_aa: CASSWSSTAGYTF; cdr3_nt: TGTGCCAGCAGCTGGTCCTCGACAGCCGGCTACACCTTC